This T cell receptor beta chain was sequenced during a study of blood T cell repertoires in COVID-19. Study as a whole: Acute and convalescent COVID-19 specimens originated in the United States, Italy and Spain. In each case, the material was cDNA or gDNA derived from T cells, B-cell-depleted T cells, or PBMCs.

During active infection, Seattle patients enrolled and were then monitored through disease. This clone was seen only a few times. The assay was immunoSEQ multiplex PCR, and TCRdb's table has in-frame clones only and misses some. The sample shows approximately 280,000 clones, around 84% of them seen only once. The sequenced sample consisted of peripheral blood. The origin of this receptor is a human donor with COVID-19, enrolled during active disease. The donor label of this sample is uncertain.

The CDR3 here is CASSNTGSTPYTEAFF. The CDR3 coding sequence is TGTGCCAGCTCAAACACAGGCTCCACTCCCTACACTGAAGCTTTCTTT. The chain uses TRBV18 and TRBJ1-1; D is possibly TRBD1 (5 bases). The CDR3 length is 16 residues. Germline CDR1 is KGHSH and CDR2 is LQKENI. With 5 bases removed from V and 3 bases from J, the gap between germline ends came to 19 bases.